The present entry profiles one T cell receptor beta chain with its context. The antigen remains unidentified. These data belong to a study of CD8 T cells in Susac syndrome. Findings and caveats of the study: The study recognized that its TCR sequencing and HLA analysis covered a relatively small number of individuals.

CDR3 size: 17 residues. The trim removed 1 base at V and 3 bases at J, leaving 9 bases unmatched. CDR1 and CDR2 from the germline V gene are SGHVS and FQNEAQ. Random hexamers were used to reverse transcribe an amount of 0.5 to 1 ug RNA. By means of immunoSEQ multiplex PCR, TCR beta CDR3 spanning 54 Vbeta and 13 Jbeta underwent amplification. TCRdb re-analysed the immunoSEQ multiplex PCR reads in MiXCR, keeping a single row per CDR3 protein. The table includes under 550,000 distinct CDR3 sequences, around 85% detected once. The multiple sclerosis controls were treatment-naive patients affected by stable or active relapsing-remitting disease.

The sample comprised CD8+ T cells from PBMCs. The chain has TRBV7-8 and TRBJ2-5; TRBD1 agrees at 9 bases. This TCR was recovered from a human donor with multiple sclerosis. CDR3 region: CASSLVWTGVGKETQYF. CDR3 DNA: TGTGCCAGCAGCTTAGTATGGACAGGGGTAGGGAAAGAGACCCAGTACTTC.